Each of the 10 T cell receptor beta chains below was sequenced from the same sample in a study of blood T cell repertoires in COVID-19. TCRdb's copy holds only in-frame clones and misses some; the assay was immunoSEQ multiplex PCR. This table holds about 160,000 clones, 79% found once. Sequencing was performed on peripheral blood. Source of these receptors: a woman aged 60-75 years with COVID-19, enrolled during active disease.

The chain combines TRBV5-1 with TRBJ1-6; weak D call: TRBD1 (6 bases). The CDR3 length is 14 residues. V lost 3 bases to trimming and J lost 6 bases, with 10 bases between them. Looked up from germline, CDR1 is SGHRS and CDR2 is YFSETQ. This CDR3 is CASSSGTINSPLHF. Here the CDR3 DNA reads TGCGCCAGCAGCTCGGGGACAATTAATTCACCCCTCCACTTT.

The V and J genes are TRBV27 and TRBJ1-6, with D possibly matching TRBD1 (6 bases). V shed 6 bases and J shed 10 bases, with 16 bases lying between them. The CDR3 is 14 amino acids. Per the germline V gene, CDR1 is MNHEY and CDR2 is SMNVEV (reference sequence). The CDR3 sequence is CASRGATSPSPLHF. As DNA, the CDR3 is TGTGCCAGCAGGGGGGCAACCTCCCCCTCACCCCTCCACTTT.

The V gene is TRBV9, the J gene TRBJ1-3; no firm D call. Between the trimmed V and J ends, which lost 1 base and 0 bases, there was a span of 5 bases. The CDR3 spans 14 residues. The germline V gene encodes CDR1 SGDLS and CDR2 YYNGEE. The CDR3 is CASSVYGSGNTIYF. In DNA, the CDR3 is TGTGCCAGCAGCGTATACGGCTCTGGAAACACCATATATTTT. The whole variable domain, remainder taken from reference TRBV9 and TRBJ1-3, is DSGVTQTPKHLITATGQRVTLRCSPRSGDLSVYWYQQSLDQGLQFLIQYYNGEERAKGNILERFSAQQFPDLHSELNLSSLELGDSALYFCASSVYGSGNTIYFGEGSWLTVV.

The chain combines TRBV29-1 with TRBJ1-6; TRBD1 matches 8 bases. J was trimmed by 10 bases and V by 5 bases; bases with no gene match: 7. Germline CDR1 SQVTM, CDR2 ANQGSEA. CDR3 length: 13 amino acids. CDR3 bases: TGCAGCGTTAAACAGGGGGAAGGGTCACCCCTCCACTTT. Encoded protein: CSVKQGEGSPLHF.

The chain's CDR3 is CASSLVLAGPTDTQYF. The CDR3 DNA sequence: TGCGCCAGCAGCTTGGTTCTAGCGGGGCCCACAGATACGCAGTATTTT. This sequence joins TRBV5-1 and TRBJ2-3; 9 bases align to TRBD2. Germline V gives CDR1 SGHRS, CDR2 YFSETQ. The J segment lost 2 bases and the V segment lost 0 bases, leaving 4 bases of the junction unmatched. The CDR3 runs to 16 residues.

The CDR3 spells CASSQGRISRIRSGNTIYF. CDR3 in DNA: TGTGCCAGCAGCCAAGGGAGGATTTCGCGAATCCGCTCTGGAAACACCATATATTTT. V and J are TRBV3-1 (or the pseudogene TRBV3-2) and TRBJ1-3; D call uncertain. Germline V lookup: CDR1 LGHDT, CDR2 YNNKEL (reference sequence). The CDR3 has 19 amino acids. Trimming left V 1 base short and J 0 bases short, with 19 bases between.

This clone was observed a few times. This chain uses TRBV24-1 with TRBJ1-2, with unresolved D. Deletions cut 10 bases from V and 5 bases from J, with 13 bases between. The CDR3 extends over 12 amino acids. In germline, CDR1 is KGHDR, CDR2 SFDVKD. The CDR3 loop reads CATLGPLYGYTF. CDR3 in DNA: TGTGCCACTCTGGGCCCGCTTTATGGCTACACCTTC.

The chain has TRBV29-1 and TRBJ1-2, with no clear D. The V and J ends lost 6 bases and 2 bases respectively, with 13 bases between them. The CDR3 totals 13 residues. Germline CDR1 and CDR2: SQVTM and ANQGSEA. CDR3 bases: TGCAGCGTCGCGGCCAACCTCAACTATGGCTACACCTTC. Translating it yields CSVAANLNYGYTF.

This clone has only one observation. The chain carries TRBV5-8 and TRBJ1-5; D ambiguous. V lost 2 bases to trimming and J lost 4 bases, with 7 bases between them. Germline CDR1 SGHTS, CDR2 YDEGEE. The CDR3 runs to 13 residues. The CDR3 nucleotides read TGTGCCAGCAGCTTTTCCCTTAATCAGCCCCAGCATTTT. Protein product: CASSFSLNQPQHF.

The chain links TRBV6-5 to TRBJ1-4, with 7 bases lining up with TRBD1. The ends lost 6 bases at V and 5 bases at J; junction bases unmatched: 9. CDR1 is MNHEY, CDR2 SVGAGI, per germline. The CDR3 is made up of 15 amino acids. CDR3 DNA sequence: TGTGCCAGCAGGAACCGGGACAGCCACAATGAAAAACTGTTTTTT. Residues: CASRNRDSHNEKLFF.